This TCR beta chain was identified in a study of T cell repertoires in cytomegalovirus infection. In the study overall: HLA-C-restricted CMV epitopes, recently identified, and well-studied HLA-B-restricted ones were used by the study.

Study observations and caveats: Dominant in the ex vivo response were TCR beta clonotypes restricted by HLA-C and specific for CMV. Individuals carrying CMV plus the relevant HLA were identified by cumulative frequency of public TCR beta families.

Germline V gene lookup returns CDR1 MNHEY and CDR2 SVGAGI. The CDR3 loop spans 16 amino acids. V lost 0 bases and J lost 7; bases outside the gene matches: 7. TCRdb re-called the reads through MiXCR, storing one row per CDR3 protein. The sample holds about 770,000 distinct CDR3 sequences, 25% to 35% seen once. In this sample, this clonotype turned up a few times. Its antigen is as yet unknown. The J gene is TRBJ1-2, the V gene TRBV6-5; 11 bases are a match to TRBD1. The material sequenced was cultured CD8+ T cells from PBMCs, taken from culture after CMV antigen stimulation. This receptor was taken from a human donor in good health (CMV status not recorded). Some clones in this sample may be carry-over from other donors' samples. CDR3 loop: CASSYSRDRGISGYTF. The CDR3 nucleotides read TGTGCCAGCAGTTACTCGAGGGACAGGGGGATTTCTGGCTACACCTTC.